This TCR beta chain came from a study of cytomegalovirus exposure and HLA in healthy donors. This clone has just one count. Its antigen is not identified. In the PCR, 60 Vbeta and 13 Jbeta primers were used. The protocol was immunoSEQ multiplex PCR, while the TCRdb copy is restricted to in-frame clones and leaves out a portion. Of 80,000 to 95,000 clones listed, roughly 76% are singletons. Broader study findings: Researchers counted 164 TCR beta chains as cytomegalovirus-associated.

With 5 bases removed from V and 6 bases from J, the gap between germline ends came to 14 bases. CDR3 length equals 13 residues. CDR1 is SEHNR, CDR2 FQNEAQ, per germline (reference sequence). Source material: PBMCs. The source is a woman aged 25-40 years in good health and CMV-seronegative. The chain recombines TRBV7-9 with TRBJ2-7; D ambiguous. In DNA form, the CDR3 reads TGTGCCAGCAGCAACTCCTCTGCAGGCGAGCAGTACTTC. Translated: CASSNSSAGEQYF.